The rows below give T cell receptor beta chains drawn from one sample of a study of blood T cells in healthy people across ages. TCRdb itself ran the 5' RACE reads through MiXCR, one entry per CDR3 protein. Of 1.5 million to 2 million distinct CDR3 sequences in the sample, about 28% were seen once. Sequencing was carried out using blood. All receptors come from a woman aged 25 to 39 in good health. Each CDR3 is given with its conserved first and last residue. The order of the fields is CDR3 length, V gene, J gene, CDR3 protein.

>14|TRBV12-3/TRBV12-4|TRBJ1-2
CASSPGQGVSGYTF
>14|TRBV10-2|TRBJ2-6
CASYTPSGANVLTF
>16|TRBV19|TRBJ2-1
CASSKSASGRHNEQFF
>13|TRBV29-1|TRBJ2-7
CSVVLGIGYEQYF
>12|TRBV20-1|TRBJ2-3
CSAGQTTDTQYF
>16|TRBV20-1|TRBJ2-7
CSARFYANRDPYEQYF
>13|TRBV2|TRBJ1-1
CASSGTAGTEAFF
>17|TRBV6-1|TRBJ2-3
CASSSTPTGLMTDTQYF
>18|TRBV14|TRBJ2-7
CASSRGDILAGGSYEQYF
>15|TRBV4-2|TRBJ1-2
CASSQEGRNLDGYTF
>15|TRBV12-3/TRBV12-4|TRBJ2-5
CASSEQDSQQETQYF
>16|TRBV12-3/TRBV12-4|TRBJ1-6
CASSLAKNRGDSPLHF
>15|TRBV5-1|TRBJ2-2
CVSSLRTGGDGELFF
>13|TRBV28|TRBJ2-7
CASCSGPAYEQYF
>15|TRBV7-3|TRBJ2-1
CASSLAGGPFDEQFF
>16|TRBV7-9|TRBJ2-4
CASSLGDRGTKNIQYF
>12|TRBV29-1|-
CSVVKGRYEQYF
>14|TRBV5-1|TRBJ2-1
CASSLRDRDHEQFF
>15|TRBV6-2/TRBV6-3|TRBJ2-1
CASSEGQSSYNEQFF
>15|TRBV28|TRBJ2-7
CASSPGQGPPYEQYF
>16|TRBV7-9|TRBJ2-5
CASSPRGVSGGETQYF
>13|TRBV30|TRBJ1-5
CAWSKMVTGPQHF
>14|TRBV28|TRBJ2-5
CASSLIGTQETQYF
>15|TRBV7-2|TRBJ1-2
CASSLRQGGTYGYTF
>14|TRBV7-3|TRBJ1-1
CASSVQGYVTEAFF
>14|TRBV7-9|TRBJ2-5
CASSTGQTGETQYF
>18|TRBV12-3/TRBV12-4|TRBJ2-1
CASSRSSGRGGTYNEQFF
>12|TRBV7-9|TRBJ2-7
CASSSISGEQYF
>13|TRBV5-6|TRBJ2-1
CASSLVMALEQFF
>14|TRBV15|TRBJ2-6
CATSPLSGANVLTF
>15|TRBV7-3|TRBJ1-1
CSSSLGPGLNTEAFF
>15|TRBV12-3/TRBV12-4|TRBJ2-4
CASSLGLAGGRSSYF
>15|TRBV5-1|TRBJ2-1
CASSQDSRQNNEQFF